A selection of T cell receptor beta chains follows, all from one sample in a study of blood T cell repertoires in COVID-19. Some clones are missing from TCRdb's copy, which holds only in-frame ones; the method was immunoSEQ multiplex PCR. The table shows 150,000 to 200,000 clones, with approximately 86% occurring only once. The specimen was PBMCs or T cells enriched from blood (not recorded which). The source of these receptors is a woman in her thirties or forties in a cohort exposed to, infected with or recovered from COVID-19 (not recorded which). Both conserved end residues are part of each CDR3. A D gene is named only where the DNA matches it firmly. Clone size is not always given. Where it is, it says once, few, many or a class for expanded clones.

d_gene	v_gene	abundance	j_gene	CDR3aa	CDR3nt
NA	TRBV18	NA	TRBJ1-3	CASSPMDRSSGNTIYF	TGTGCCAGCTCACCGATGGACAGATCCTCTGGAAACACCATATATTTT
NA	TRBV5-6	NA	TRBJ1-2	CASSPRQGIGFGYTF	TGTGCCAGCAGCCCACGGCAGGGAATAGGATTTGGCTACACCTTC
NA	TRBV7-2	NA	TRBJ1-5	CASSSQGDQPQHF	TGTGCCAGCAGCTCTCAGGGTGATCAGCCCCAGCATTTT
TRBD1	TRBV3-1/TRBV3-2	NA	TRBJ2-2	CASSQDPRGQPNTGELFF	TGTGCCAGCAGCCAAGATCCACGGGGACAGCCCAACACCGGGGAGCTGTTTTTT
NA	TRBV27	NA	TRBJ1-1	CASSLSVNTEAFF	TGTGCCAGCAGTTTATCCGTGAACACTGAAGCTTTCTTT
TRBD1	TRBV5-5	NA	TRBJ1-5	CASSLVGTGVQPQHF	TGTGCCAGCAGCTTGGTCGGGACAGGGGTTCAGCCCCAGCATTTT
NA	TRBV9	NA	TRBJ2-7	CASSIAGNPPYEQYF	TGTGCCAGCAGCATCGCGGGTAACCCACCCTACGAGCAGTACTTC
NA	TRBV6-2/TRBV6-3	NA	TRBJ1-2	CASSDSPKNYGYTF	TGTGCCAGCAGCGACTCTCCGAAGAACTATGGCTACACCTTC
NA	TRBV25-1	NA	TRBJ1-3	CASSDPSAGNTIYF	TGTGCCAGCAGTGATCCCAGCGCTGGAAACACCATATATTTT
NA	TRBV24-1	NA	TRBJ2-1	CATSSGGKSYNEQFF	TGTGCCACCAGTTCTGGAGGTAAATCCTACAATGAGCAGTTCTTC
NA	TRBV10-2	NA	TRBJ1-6	CASSVQGNSPLHF	TGCGCCAGCAGTGTGCAGGGAAATTCACCCCTCCACTTT
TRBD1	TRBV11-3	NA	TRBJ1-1	CASSHPDRVGAEAFF	TGTGCCAGCAGCCACCCGGACAGGGTGGGTGCTGAAGCTTTCTTT
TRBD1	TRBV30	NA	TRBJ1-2	CAWGEPGQGYYGYTF	TGTGCCTGGGGGGAACCGGGACAGGGCTACTATGGCTACACCTTC
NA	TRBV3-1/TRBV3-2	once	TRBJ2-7	CASSQSGFSYEQYF	TGTGCCAGCAGCCAAAGCGGTTTCTCCTACGAGCAGTACTTC
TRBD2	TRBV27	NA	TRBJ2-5	CASRAGTSGPNPPGETQYF	TGTGCCAGCAGAGCCGGGACTAGCGGACCTAACCCACCCGGGGAGACCCAGTACTTC
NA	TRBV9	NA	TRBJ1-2	CASSVGASSLYGYTF	TGTGCCAGCAGCGTAGGGGCAAGCTCCCTCTATGGCTACACCTTC
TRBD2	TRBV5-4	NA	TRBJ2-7	CASSFRGGPSYEQYF	TGTGCCAGCAGCTTCCGCGGGGGACCTTCCTACGAGCAGTACTTC
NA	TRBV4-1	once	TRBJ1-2	CASSQLRREVDYGYTF	TGCGCCAGCAGCCAACTGAGAAGAGAGGTTGACTATGGCTACACCTTC
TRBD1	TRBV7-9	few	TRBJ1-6	CASSYGQGNSPLHF	TGTGCCAGCAGCTACGGACAGGGTAATTCACCCCTCCACTTT
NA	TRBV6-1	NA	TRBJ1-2	CASSHLRDRYGYTF	TGTGCCAGCAGTCATTTGCGGGATAGGTATGGCTACACCTTC
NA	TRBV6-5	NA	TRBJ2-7	CASSYSGQKYEQYF	TGTGCCAGCAGTTACTCGGGACAAAAATACGAGCAGTACTTC
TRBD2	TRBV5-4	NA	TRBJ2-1	CASSGGGLAGGNNEQFF	TGTGCCAGCAGCGGTGGCGGACTAGCGGGAGGGAACAATGAGCAGTTCTTC
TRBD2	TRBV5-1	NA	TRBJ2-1	CASSLTYIRREYPNEQFF	TGCGCCAGCAGCTTGACCTATATTCGGCGGGAGTATCCCAATGAGCAGTTCTTC
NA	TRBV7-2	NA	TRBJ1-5	CASSQDRNQPQHF	TGTGCCAGCAGCCAGGACAGAAATCAGCCCCAGCATTTT
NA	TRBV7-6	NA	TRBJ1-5	CASSLDISNQPQHF	TGTGCCAGCAGCCTGGACATTAGCAATCAGCCCCAGCATTTT
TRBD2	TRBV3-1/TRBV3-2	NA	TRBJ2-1	CASSQNLAEYNEQFF	TGTGCCAGCAGCCAAAACCTAGCGGAGTACAATGAGCAGTTCTTC
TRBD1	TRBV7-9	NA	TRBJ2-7	CASSLAGTGGQQYF	TGTGCCAGCAGCTTAGCGGGCACAGGGGGGCAGCAGTACTTC
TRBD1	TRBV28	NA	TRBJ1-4	CASTSGQGYEKLFF	TGTGCCAGCACCTCGGGACAGGGATATGAAAAACTGTTTTTT
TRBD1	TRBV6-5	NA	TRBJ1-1	CASTKTGGRTEAFF	TGTGCCAGCACCAAGACAGGGGGAAGGACTGAAGCTTTCTTT
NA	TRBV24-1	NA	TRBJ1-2	CATSDSTGPSRTMRGYTF	TGTGCCACCAGTGATTCCACAGGGCCAAGTCGTACTATGAGGGGCTACACCTTC
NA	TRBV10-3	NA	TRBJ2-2	CAITEGVHTGELFF	TGTGCCATCACAGAAGGGGTCCACACCGGGGAGCTGTTTTTT
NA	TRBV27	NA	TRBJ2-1	CASSLVEQTYNEQFF	TGTGCCAGCAGTTTGGTTGAGCAAACCTACAATGAGCAGTTCTTC
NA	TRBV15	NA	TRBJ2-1	CATSRGTYNEQFF	TGTGCCACCAGCAGAGGTACCTACAATGAGCAGTTCTTC
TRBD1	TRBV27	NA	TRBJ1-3	CASSFGTGSGNTIYF	TGTGCCAGCAGTTTTGGGACAGGGTCTGGAAACACCATATATTTT
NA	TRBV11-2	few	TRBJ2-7	CASSYGISNYEQYF	TGTGCCAGCAGCTACGGGATTTCAAACTACGAGCAGTACTTC
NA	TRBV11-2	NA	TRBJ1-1	CASSYTPYTEAFF	TGTGCCAGCAGCTATACACCTTACACTGAAGCTTTCTTT
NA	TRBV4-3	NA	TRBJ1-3	CASSQVDRSGNTIYF	TGCGCCAGCAGCCAAGTGGACAGATCTGGAAACACCATATATTTT
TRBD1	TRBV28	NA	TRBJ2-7	CASSFRQGSSYEQYF	TGTGCCAGCAGTTTTCGACAGGGTAGCTCCTACGAGCAGTACTTC